A single TCR beta chain is shown here with its context. The antigen is not known. Semi-nested PCR with Nested Universal Primer A followed constant-region reverse priming of full-length variable regions. TCRdb independently ran MiXCR on the 5' RACE reads; one entry per CDR3 protein. The repertoire holds under 35,000 distinct CDR3 sequences, with 26% as singletons. Study observations and caveats: Tumor Tregs overlapped most with tumor, then blood, naive CD4+ cells. In terms of TCR gene usage, tumor memory CD4+ T cells clustered together with blood and lymph node memory CD4+ cells, as well as with lymph node naive CD4+ cells. The larger cohort examined one V-J beta rearrangement, not whole repertoires.

Sequencing was carried out using naive CD4+ T cells sorted from a lymph node. Specified subset: naive CD4+ T cells, CD4+CD45RA+CD25-. This receptor was identified in a female donor with breast cancer.

The chain's CDR3 is CASSPSSRGADTQYF. Written as DNA, the CDR3 is TGTGCCAGCAGCCCCTCTAGCAGGGGGGCAGATACGCAGTATTTT. The V gene is TRBV2, the J gene TRBJ2-3; D is perhaps TRBD1 (7 bases). The germline V and J ends were trimmed by 6 bases and 4 bases, with 17 bases remaining between them. CDR3 size: 15 residues. The germline V gene has CDR1 SNHLY and CDR2 FYNNEI.